This T cell receptor beta chain was sequenced during a study of T cell repertoires in ileal Crohn's disease. The CDR3 totals 15 residues. The V gene lost 1 base and the J gene lost 9 bases, with 16 bases spanning the gap. The germline V gene has CDR1 MGHRA and CDR2 YSYEKL. In its sample, this clone was seen once. Time point here: neoterminal ileum biopsy at postoperative endoscopy, about 6 months after surgery. The method was immunoSEQ multiplex PCR; TCRdb's version includes in-frame clones alone and lacks a portion of them. Altogether roughly 60,000 clones are present, 85% to 90% being singletons, with the ten largest covering under 2.5%.

The source of this sequence is an adult with Crohn's disease. The sample comprised ileal tissue. This rearrangement joins TRBV4-1 to TRBJ2-1, with D tentatively TRBD2 (7 bases). The CDR3 protein is CASSQGYGGAGEQFF. CDR3 DNA sequence: TGCGCCAGCAGCCAAGGTTATGGGGGGGCGGGTGAGCAGTTCTTC.